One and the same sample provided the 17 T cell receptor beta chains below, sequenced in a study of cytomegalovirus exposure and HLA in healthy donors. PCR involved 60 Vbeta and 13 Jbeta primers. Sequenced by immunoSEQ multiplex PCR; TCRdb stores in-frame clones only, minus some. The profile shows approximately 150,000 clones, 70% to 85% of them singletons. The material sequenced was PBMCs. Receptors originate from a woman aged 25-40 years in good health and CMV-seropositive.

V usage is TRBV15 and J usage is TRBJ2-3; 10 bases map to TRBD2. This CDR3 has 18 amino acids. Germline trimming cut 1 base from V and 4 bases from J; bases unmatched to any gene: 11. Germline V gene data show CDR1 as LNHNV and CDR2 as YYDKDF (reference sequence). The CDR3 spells CATSRVGLAESGSDTQYF. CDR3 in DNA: TGTGCCACCAGCAGAGTCGGACTAGCGGAATCGGGGTCAGATACGCAGTATTTT.

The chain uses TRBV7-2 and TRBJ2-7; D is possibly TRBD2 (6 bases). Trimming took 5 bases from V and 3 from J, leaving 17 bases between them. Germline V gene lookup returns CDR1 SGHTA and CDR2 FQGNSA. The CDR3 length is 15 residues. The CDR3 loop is CASSEGVAESYEQYF. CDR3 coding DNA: TGTGCCAGCAGCGAAGGAGTAGCGGAGAGCTACGAGCAGTACTTC.

CDR3 DNA sequence: TGTGCCAGCAGCTGGAACAGGAACACCGGGGAGCTGTTTTTT. Translated: CASSWNRNTGELFF. This chain joins TRBV11-2 and TRBJ2-2, with D unresolved. Germline CDR1 SGHAT, CDR2 FQNNGV. Trimming took off 4 bases at V and 1 base at J, with 7 bases between the two ends. The CDR3 loop spans 14 amino acids.

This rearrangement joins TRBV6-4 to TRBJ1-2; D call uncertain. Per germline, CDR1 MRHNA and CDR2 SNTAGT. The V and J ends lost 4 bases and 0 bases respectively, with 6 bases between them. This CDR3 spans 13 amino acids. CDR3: CASSVEANYGYTF. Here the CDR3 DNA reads TGTGCCAGCAGTGTCGAGGCTAACTATGGCTACACCTTC.

CDR3 nucleotides: TGTGCCAGCAGCTGGGCAAAACCAGGGGGCGGGGAAATAACTAATGAAAAACTGTTTTTT. Amino acid sequence: CASSWAKPGGGEITNEKLFF. The chain joins TRBV11-3 to TRBJ1-4; 8 positions agree with TRBD1. J lost 1 base, V lost 4 bases, and 17 bases had no gene match. Germline V gene data show CDR1 as SGHNT and CDR2 as YENEEA. CDR3 length equals 20 residues.

CDR3 protein: CASSYPFRLAGIRNEQFF. DNA of the CDR3: TGTGCCAGCAGCTACCCCTTCAGACTAGCGGGGATAAGAAATGAGCAGTTCTTC. V gene TRBV7-9 combines with J gene TRBJ2-1, with TRBD2 identical over 11 bases. The CDR3 is 18 residues long. Germline loops: CDR1 SEHNR, CDR2 FQNEAQ (reference sequence). The V and J ends lost 4 bases and 7 bases, in that order; junction bases with no gene match: 15.

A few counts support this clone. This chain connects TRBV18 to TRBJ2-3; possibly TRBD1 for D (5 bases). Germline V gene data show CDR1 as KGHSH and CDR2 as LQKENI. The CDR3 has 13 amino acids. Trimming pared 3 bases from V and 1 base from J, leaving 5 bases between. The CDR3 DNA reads TGTGCCAGCTCACCCAGGGGCACAGATACGCAGTATTTT. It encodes CASSPRGTDTQYF.

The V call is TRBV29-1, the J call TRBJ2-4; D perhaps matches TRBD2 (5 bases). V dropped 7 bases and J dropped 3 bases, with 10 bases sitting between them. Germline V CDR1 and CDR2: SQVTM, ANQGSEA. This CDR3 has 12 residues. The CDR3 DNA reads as TGCAGCGGGCTCCGGGGCAAAAACATTCAGTACTTC. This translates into CSGLRGKNIQYF.

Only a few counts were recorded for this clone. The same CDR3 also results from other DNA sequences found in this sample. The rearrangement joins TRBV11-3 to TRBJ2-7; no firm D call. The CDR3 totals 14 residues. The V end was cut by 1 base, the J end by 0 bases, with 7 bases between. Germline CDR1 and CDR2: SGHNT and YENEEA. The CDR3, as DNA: TGTGCCAGCAGCTTAGTTACAGTCTCCTACGAGCAGTACTTC. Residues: CASSLVTVSYEQYF.

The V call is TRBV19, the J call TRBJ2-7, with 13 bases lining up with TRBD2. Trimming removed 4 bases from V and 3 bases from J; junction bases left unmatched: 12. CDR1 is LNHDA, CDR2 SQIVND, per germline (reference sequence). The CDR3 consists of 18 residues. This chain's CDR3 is CASSKMGLAGLVGYEQYF. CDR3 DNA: TGTGCCAGTAGTAAAATGGGACTAGCGGGACTGGTAGGCTACGAGCAGTACTTC.

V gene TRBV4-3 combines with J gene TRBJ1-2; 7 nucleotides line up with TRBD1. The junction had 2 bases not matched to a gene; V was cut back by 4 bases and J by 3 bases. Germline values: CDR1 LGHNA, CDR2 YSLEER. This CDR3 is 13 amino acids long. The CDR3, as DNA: TGCGCCAGCAGCCCACAGGGGTACTATGGCTACACCTTC. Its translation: CASSPQGYYGYTF.

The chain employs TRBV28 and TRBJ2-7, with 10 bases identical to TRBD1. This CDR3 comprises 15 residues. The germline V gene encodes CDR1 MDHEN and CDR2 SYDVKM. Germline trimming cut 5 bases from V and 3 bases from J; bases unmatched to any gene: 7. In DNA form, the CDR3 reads TGTGCCAGCAGTCCCGCCGGGACAGGGGACTACGAGCAGTACTTC. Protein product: CASSPAGTGDYEQYF.

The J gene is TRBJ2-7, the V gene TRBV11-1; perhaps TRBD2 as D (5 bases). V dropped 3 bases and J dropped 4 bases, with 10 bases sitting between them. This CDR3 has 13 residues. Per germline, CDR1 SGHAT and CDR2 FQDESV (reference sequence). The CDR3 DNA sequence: TGTGCCAGCAGCTTTGCCCGGGGATACGAGCAGTACTTC. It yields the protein CASSFARGYEQYF. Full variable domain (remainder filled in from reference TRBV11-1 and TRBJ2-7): EAEVAQSPRYKITEKSQAVAFWCDPISGHATLYWYRQILGQGPELLVQFQDESVVDDSQLPKDRFSAERLKGVDSTLKIQPAELGDSAMYLCASSFARGYEQYFGPGTRLTVT.

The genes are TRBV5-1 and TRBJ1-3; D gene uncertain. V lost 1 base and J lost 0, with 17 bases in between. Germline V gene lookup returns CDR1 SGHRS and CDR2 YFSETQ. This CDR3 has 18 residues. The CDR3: CASSLWLLSESSGNTIYF. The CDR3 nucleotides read TGCGCCAGCAGCTTGTGGCTCCTCAGCGAAAGCTCTGGAAACACCATATATTTT.

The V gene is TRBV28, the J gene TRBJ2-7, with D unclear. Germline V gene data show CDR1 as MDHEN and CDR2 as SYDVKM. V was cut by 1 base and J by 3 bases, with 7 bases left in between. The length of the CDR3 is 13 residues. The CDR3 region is CASSLSVYYEQYF. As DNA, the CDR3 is TGTGCCAGCAGTTTATCCGTCTACTACGAGCAGTACTTC.

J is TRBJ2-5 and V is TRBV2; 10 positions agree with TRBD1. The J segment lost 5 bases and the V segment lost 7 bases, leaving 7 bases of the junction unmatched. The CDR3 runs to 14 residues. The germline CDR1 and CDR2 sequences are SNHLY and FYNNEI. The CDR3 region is CASTRDRGWETQYF. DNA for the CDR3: TGTGCCAGCACTAGGGACAGGGGCTGGGAGACCCAGTACTTC.

DNA for the CDR3: TGTGCCAGCAGTAAAGCAGGGGGCTACGAGCAGTACTTC. The encoded protein is CASSKAGGYEQYF. J is TRBJ2-7 and V is TRBV27; 7 nucleotides align to TRBD1. Germline CDR1 is MNHEY and CDR2 is SMNVEV (reference sequence). J gave up 3 bases and V 5 bases, and 4 bases lay outside the gene matches. The CDR3 covers 13 residues.